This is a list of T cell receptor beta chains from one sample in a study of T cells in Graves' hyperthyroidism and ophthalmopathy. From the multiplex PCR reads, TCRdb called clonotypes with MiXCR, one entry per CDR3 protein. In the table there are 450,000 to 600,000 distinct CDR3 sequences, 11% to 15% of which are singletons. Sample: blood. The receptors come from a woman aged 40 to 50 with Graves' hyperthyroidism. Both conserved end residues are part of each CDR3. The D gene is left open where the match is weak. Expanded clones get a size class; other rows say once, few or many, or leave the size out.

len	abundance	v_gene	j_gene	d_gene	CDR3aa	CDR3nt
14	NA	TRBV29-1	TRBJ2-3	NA	CSLQDGVSTDTQYF	TGCAGCCTACAGGACGGGGTGAGCACAGATACGCAGTATTTT
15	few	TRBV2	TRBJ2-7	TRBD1	CASSGRDRGHYEQYF	TGTGCCAGCAGTGGCCGGGACAGGGGCCACTACGAGCAGTACTTC
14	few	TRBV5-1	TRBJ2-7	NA	CASSSIGQTYEQYF	TGCGCCAGCAGCTCGATTGGACAGACCTACGAGCAGTACTTC
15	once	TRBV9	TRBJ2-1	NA	CASGVVGGSYNEQFF	TGTGCCAGCGGCGTAGTGGGCGGCTCCTACAATGAGCAGTTCTTC
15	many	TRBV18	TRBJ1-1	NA	CASSPGTTGNTEAFF	TGTGCCAGCTCCCCGGGGACCACGGGCAACACTGAAGCTTTCTTT
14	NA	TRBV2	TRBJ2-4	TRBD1	CASSADRGLNIQYF	TGTGCCAGCAGTGCCGACAGGGGGCTAAACATTCAGTACTTC
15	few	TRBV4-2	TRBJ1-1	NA	CASVADLLMNTEAFF	TGTGCCAGCGTCGCGGACCTCTTAATGAACACTGAAGCTTTCTTT
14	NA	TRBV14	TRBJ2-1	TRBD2	CASSQSAGGGSQFF	TGTGCCAGCAGCCAATCGGCGGGAGGAGGGTCACAGTTCTTC
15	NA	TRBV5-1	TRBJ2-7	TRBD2	CASSLTSGTRGEQYF	TGCGCCAGCAGCTTGACTAGCGGGACCCGCGGAGAGCAGTACTTC
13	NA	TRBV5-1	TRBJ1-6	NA	CASRDSYNSPLHF	TGCGCCAGCAGGGACAGCTATAATTCACCCCTCCACTTT
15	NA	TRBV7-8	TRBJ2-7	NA	CASSPETGSPYEQYF	TGTGCCAGCAGCCCAGAGACAGGATCACCCTACGAGCAGTACTTC
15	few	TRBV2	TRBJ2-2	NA	CASSDVRPSTGELFF	TGTGCCAGCAGCGACGTTAGGCCTTCCACCGGGGAGCTGTTTTTT
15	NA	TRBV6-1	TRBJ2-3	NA	CASRMGLGIADTQYF	TGTGCCAGCAGGATGGGGCTTGGGATCGCAGATACGCAGTATTTT
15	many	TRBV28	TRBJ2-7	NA	CASSLGRTVFYEQYF	TGTGCCAGCAGTTTGGGACGGACCGTGTTTTACGAGCAGTACTTC
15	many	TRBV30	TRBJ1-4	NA	CAWSVRFGTNEKLFF	TGTGCCTGGAGTGTACGGTTTGGGACTAATGAAAAACTGTTTTTT
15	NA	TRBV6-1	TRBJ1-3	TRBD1	CASRSGTASGNTIYF	TGTGCCAGCAGAAGTGGGACAGCCTCTGGAAACACCATATATTTT
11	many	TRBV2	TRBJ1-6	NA	CASRGFSPLHF	TGTGCCAGCAGGGGTTTTTCACCCCTCCACTTT
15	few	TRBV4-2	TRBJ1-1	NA	CASSQEVTGLTEAFF	TGTGCCAGCAGCCAAGAGGTTACGGGCCTTACTGAAGCTTTCTTT
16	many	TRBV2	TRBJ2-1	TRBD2	CASRRTSDSSYNEQFF	TGTGCCAGCAGGAGGACTAGCGACAGCTCCTACAATGAGCAGTTCTTC
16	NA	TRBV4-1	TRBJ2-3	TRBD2	CASSQQGLAVTDTQYF	TGCGCCAGCAGCCAACAGGGACTAGCGGTCACAGATACGCAGTATTTT
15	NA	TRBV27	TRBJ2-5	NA	CASSLGQVEVETQYF	TGTGCCAGCAGTTTGGGTCAGGTAGAGGTAGAGACCCAGTACTTC
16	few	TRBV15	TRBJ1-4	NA	CATSRDGTDQGEKLFF	TGTGCCACCAGCAGAGATGGGACGGACCAGGGAGAAAAACTGTTTTTT
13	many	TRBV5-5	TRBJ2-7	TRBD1	CASSLPGTEEQYF	TGTGCCAGCAGCTTACCCGGGACAGAGGAGCAGTACTTC
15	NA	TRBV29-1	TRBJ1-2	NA	CSVPAGGASDYGYTF	TGCAGCGTCCCTGCGGGGGGCGCGTCTGACTATGGATACACCTTC
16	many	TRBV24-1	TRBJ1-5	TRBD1	CATSAGTGGSTQPQHF	TGTGCCACCAGTGCCGGGACAGGGGGCTCAACTCAGCCCCAGCATTTT
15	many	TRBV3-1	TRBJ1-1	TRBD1	CASSQPGQGNTEAFF	TGTGCCAGCAGCCAACCGGGACAGGGGAACACTGAAGCTTTCTTT
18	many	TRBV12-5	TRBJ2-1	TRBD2	CASGLSYGTRGRINEQFF	TGTGCTAGTGGTTTGAGCTACGGGACTAGGGGTCGGATCAATGAGCAGTTCTTC
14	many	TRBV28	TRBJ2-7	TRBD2	CASRSQVQGGEQYF	TGTGCCAGCAGGTCACAGGTCCAGGGAGGGGAGCAGTACTTC
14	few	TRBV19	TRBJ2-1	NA	CASSIWPGNNEQFF	TGTGCCAGTAGTATTTGGCCGGGAAACAATGAGCAGTTCTTC
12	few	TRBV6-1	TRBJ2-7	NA	CASSPDVYEQYF	TGTGCCAGCAGCCCGGACGTTTACGAGCAGTACTTC
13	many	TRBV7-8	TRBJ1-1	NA	CASSSDRDTEAFF	TGTGCCAGCAGCTCCGATCGAGACACTGAAGCTTTCTTT
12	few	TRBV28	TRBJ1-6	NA	CASNVGDSPLHF	TGTGCCAGCAACGTAGGGGACTCACCCCTCCACTTT
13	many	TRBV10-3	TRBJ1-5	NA	CAISQGNNQPQHF	TGTGCCATCAGCCAGGGGAACAATCAGCCCCAGCATTTT
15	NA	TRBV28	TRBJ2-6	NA	CASGGGSSGANVLTF	TGTGCCAGCGGTGGGGGAAGCTCTGGGGCCAACGTCCTGACTTTC
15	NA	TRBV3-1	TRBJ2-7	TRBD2	CASSPLAGGVYEQYF	TGTGCCAGCAGCCCCCTAGCGGGAGGAGTCTACGAGCAGTACTTC
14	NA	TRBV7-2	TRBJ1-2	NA	CASSLQTVGYGYTF	TGTGCCAGCAGCTTACAGACAGTAGGCTATGGCTACACCTTC
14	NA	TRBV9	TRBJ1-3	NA	CASSDRESGNTIYF	TGTGCCAGCAGCGACAGGGAATCTGGAAACACCATATATTTT
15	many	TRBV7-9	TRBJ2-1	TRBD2	CASSPPPGLKNEQFF	TGTGCCAGCAGCCCCCCCCCGGGACTAAAAAATGAGCAGTTCTTC
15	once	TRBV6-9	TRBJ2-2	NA	CASSYGGQNTGELFF	TGTGCCAGCAGCTACGGGGGCCAGAACACCGGGGAGCTGTTTTTT
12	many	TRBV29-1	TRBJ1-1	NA	CSVVEGQTEAFF	TGCAGCGTTGTGGAAGGACAAACTGAAGCTTTCTTT
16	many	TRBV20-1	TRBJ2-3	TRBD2	CSARDPSGRATDTQYF	TGCAGTGCTAGAGACCCCAGCGGGAGGGCCACAGATACGCAGTATTTT
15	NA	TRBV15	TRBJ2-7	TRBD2	CATSSGTSGSLEQYF	TGTGCCACCAGCAGCGGGACTAGCGGGAGTCTCGAGCAGTACTTC
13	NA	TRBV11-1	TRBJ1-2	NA	CASSLDSMVGYTF	TGTGCCAGCAGCTTAGACAGTATGGTTGGCTACACCTTC
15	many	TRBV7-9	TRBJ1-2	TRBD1	CASSPSGTGGYGYTF	TGTGCCAGCAGCCCGTCCGGGACAGGGGGCTATGGCTACACCTTC
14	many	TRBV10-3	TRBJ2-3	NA	CAISVNGLTDTQYF	TGTGCCATCAGTGTGAACGGACTTACAGATACGCAGTATTTT
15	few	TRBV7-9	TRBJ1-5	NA	CASNLGGPENQPQHF	TGTGCCAGCAACTTGGGGGGGCCAGAAAATCAGCCCCAGCATTTT
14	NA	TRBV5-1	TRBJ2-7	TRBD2	CASSLTRTSDEQYF	TGCGCCAGCAGCCTTACCCGGACTAGCGACGAGCAGTACTTC
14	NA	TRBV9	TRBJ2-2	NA	CASSVGPDTGELFF	TGTGCCAGCAGCGTAGGCCCAGACACCGGGGAGCTGTTTTTT